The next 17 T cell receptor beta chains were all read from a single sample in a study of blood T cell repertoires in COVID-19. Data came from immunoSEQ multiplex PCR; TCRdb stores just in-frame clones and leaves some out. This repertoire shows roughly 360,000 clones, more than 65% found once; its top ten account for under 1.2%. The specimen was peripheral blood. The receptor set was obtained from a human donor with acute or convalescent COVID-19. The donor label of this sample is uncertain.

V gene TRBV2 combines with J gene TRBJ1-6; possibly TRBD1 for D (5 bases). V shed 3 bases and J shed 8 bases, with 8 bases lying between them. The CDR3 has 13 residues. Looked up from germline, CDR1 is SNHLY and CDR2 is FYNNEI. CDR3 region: CASSELRDSPLHF. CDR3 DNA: TGTGCCAGCAGTGAGCTCAGGGATTCACCCCTCCACTTT.

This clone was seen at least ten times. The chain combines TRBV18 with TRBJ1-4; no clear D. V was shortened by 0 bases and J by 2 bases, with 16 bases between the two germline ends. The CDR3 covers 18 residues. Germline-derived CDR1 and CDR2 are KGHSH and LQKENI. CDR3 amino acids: CASSPPRAGKPTNEKLFF. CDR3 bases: TGTGCCAGCTCACCACCGAGGGCGGGGAAACCGACTAATGAAAAACTGTTTTTT. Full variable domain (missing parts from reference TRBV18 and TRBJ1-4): NAGVMQNPRHLVRRRGQEARLRCSPMKGHSHVYWYRQLPEEGLKFMVYLQKENIIDESGMPKERFSAEFPKEGPSILRIQQVVRGDSAAYFCASSPPRAGKPTNEKLFFGSGTQLSVL.

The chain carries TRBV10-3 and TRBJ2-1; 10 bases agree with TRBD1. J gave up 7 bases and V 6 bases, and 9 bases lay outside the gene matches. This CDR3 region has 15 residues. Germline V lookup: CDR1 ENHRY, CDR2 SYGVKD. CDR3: CAIRGGDRGINEQFF. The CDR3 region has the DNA TGTGCCATCAGGGGAGGGGACAGGGGAATTAATGAGCAGTTCTTC.

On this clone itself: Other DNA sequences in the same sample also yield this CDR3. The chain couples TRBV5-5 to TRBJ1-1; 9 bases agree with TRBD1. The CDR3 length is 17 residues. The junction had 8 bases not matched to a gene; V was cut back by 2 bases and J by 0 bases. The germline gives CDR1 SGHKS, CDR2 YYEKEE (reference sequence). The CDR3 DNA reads TGTGCCAGCAGCTTTCGACAGGGGGGGCGGGTGAACACTGAAGCTTTCTTT. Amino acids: CASSFRQGGRVNTEAFF. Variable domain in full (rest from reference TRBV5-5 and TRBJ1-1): DAGVTQSPTHLIKTRGQQVTLRCSPISGHKSVSWYQQVLGQGPQFIFQYYEKEERGRGNFPDRFSARQFPNYSSELNVNALLLGDSALYLCASSFRQGGRVNTEAFFGQGTRLTVV.

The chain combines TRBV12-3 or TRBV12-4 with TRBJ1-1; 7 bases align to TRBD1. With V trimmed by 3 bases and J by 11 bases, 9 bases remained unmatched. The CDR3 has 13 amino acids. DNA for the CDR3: TGTGCCAGCAGTTTGAAACAGGGGCCCATGGCTTTCTTT. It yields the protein CASSLKQGPMAFF.

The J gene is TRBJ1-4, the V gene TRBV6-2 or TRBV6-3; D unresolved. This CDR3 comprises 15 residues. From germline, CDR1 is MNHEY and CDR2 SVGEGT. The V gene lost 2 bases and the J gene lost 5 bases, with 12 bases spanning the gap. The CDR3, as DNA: TGTGCCAGCAGTTACGTCGGCAGAGCGAATGAAAAACTGTTTTTT. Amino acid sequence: CASSYVGRANEKLFF.

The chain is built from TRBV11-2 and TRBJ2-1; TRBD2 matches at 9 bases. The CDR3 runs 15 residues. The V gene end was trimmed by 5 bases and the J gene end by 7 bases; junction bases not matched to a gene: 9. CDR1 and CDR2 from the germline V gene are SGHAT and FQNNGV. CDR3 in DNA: TGTGCCAGCAGCCCGTTAGCGGGAGTTGGTAATGAGCAGTTCTTC. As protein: CASSPLAGVGNEQFF.

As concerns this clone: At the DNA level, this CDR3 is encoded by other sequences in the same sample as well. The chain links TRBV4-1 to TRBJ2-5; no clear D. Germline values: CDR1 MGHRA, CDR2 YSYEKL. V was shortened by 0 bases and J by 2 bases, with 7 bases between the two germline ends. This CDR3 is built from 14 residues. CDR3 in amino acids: CASSQDRVQETQYF. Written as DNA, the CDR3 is TGCGCCAGCAGCCAAGATCGGGTACAAGAGACCCAGTACTTC.

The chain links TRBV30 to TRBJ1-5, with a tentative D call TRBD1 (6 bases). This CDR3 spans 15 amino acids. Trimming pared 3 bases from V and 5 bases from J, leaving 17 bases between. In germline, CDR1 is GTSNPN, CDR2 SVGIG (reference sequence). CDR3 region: CAWRPSTGDYQPQHF. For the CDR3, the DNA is TGTGCCTGGAGGCCCTCGACAGGCGACTATCAGCCCCAGCATTTT.

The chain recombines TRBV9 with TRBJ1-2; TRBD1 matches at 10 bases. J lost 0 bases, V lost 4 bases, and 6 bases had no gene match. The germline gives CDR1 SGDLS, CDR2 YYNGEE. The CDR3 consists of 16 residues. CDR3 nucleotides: TGTGCCAGCAGCCGGGGGGACAGGGGCTCTAACTATGGCTACACCTTC. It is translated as CASSRGDRGSNYGYTF. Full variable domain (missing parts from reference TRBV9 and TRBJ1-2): DSGVTQTPKHLITATGQRVTLRCSPRSGDLSVYWYQQSLDQGLQFLIQYYNGEERAKGNILERFSAQQFPDLHSELNLSSLELGDSALYFCASSRGDRGSNYGYTFGSGTRLTVV.

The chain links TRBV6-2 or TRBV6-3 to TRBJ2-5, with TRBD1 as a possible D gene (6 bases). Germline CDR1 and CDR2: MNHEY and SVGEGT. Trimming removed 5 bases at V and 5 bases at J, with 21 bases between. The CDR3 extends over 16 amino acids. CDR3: CASSKNRQVPRETQYF. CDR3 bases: TGTGCCAGCAGTAAAAACAGACAGGTGCCCAGGGAGACCCAGTACTTC.

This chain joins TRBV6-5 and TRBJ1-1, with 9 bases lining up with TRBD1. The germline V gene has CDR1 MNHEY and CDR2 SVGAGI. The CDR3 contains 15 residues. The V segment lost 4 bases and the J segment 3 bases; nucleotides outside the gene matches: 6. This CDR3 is CASSLIRQGDTEAFF. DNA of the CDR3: TGTGCCAGCAGTTTGATCAGACAGGGGGACACTGAAGCTTTCTTT.

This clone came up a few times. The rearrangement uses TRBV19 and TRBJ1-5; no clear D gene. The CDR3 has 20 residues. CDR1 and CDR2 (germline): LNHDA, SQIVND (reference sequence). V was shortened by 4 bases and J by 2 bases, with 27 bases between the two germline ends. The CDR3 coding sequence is TGTGCCAGTAGTAACCCAGGCACTCTGTTCCTCGCCCCTGGCAATCAGCCCCAGCATTTT. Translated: CASSNPGTLFLAPGNQPQHF.

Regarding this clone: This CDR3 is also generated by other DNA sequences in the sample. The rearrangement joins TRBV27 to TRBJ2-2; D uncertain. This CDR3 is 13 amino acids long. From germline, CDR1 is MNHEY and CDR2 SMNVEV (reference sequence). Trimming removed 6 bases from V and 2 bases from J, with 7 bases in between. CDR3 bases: TGTGCCAGCAGCACAGCAAACACCGGGGAGCTGTTTTTT. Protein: CASSTANTGELFF.

The CDR3 region has the DNA TGTGCCAGCAGCTTGGCCCCTAGACAGGGGGCTTTTGGCAATCAGCCCCAGCATTTT. Its translation: CASSLAPRQGAFGNQPQHF. The V and J genes are TRBV5-5 and TRBJ1-5, with 10 bases matching TRBD1. The CDR3 extends over 19 amino acids. J was trimmed by 2 bases and V by 0 bases; bases with no gene match: 11. The germline gives CDR1 SGHKS, CDR2 YYEKEE (reference sequence).

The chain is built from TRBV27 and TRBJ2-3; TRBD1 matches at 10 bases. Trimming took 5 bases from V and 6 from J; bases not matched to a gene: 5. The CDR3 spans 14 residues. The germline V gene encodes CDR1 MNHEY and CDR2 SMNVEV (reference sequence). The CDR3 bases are TGTGCCAGCAGTCAGGGACAGGGGCTGGATACGCAGTATTTT. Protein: CASSQGQGLDTQYF.

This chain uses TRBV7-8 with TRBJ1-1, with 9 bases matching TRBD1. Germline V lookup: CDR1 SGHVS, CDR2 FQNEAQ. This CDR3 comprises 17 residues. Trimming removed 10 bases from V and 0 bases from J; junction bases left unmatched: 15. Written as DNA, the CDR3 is TGTGCCACCTACACCAAGATTTGGACAGGGGTGAACACTGAAGCTTTCTTT. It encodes CATYTKIWTGVNTEAFF.